The subject of this entry is one T cell receptor (beta chain). The antigen is unknown. Germline V gene sequence: CDR1 GTSNPN, CDR2 SVGIG (reference sequence). This CDR3 region has 18 residues. The trim removed 2 bases at V and 7 bases at J, leaving 19 bases unmatched. The record originates from a study of radiotherapy plus CTLA-4 blockade in lung cancer. Study-wide background: Disease control was present in roughly a third of patients, and objective responses in approximately 20%. Whole-study results and caveats: Researchers report tumor-derived TCR clones expanding in blood after radiotherapy plus ipilimumab. Alongside interferon-beta, early blood T cell clone dynamics were reportedly the best predictor of response.

Only in-frame clones appear in the TCRdb table, and some are missing; sequencing was by immunoSEQ multiplex PCR. Of 70,000 to 90,000 clones listed, about 80% are singletons. Focal radiation plus CTLA-4 blockade with ipilimumab was given to patients with chemo-refractory metastatic non-small-cell lung cancer. This chain uses TRBV30 with TRBJ2-2; 7 nucleotides line up with TRBD2. Specimen: peripheral blood, collected from a patient treated with radiotherapy plus ipilimumab. The clonotype originates from a human donor with non-small cell lung cancer who had stable disease on radiotherapy plus ipilimumab. CDR3 DNA: TGTGCCTGGAGTCCCTTAAAATTAGCGGGCCCGATCAACGGGGAGCTGTTTTTT. This encodes CAWSPLKLAGPINGELFF. Full variable domain (remainder filled in from reference TRBV30 and TRBJ2-2): SQTIHQWPATLVQPVGSPLSLECTVEGTSNPNLYWYRQAAGRGLQLLFYSVGIGQISSEVPQNLSASRPQDRQFILSSKKLLLSDSGFYLCAWSPLKLAGPINGELFFGEGSRLTVL.